This entry features one T cell receptor beta chain sequence. This sample was taken from a study of blood T cell repertoires in COVID-19. Study background: From the United States, Italy and Spain came samples of acute and convalescent COVID-19.

The CDR3 extends over 14 amino acids. Deletions cut 4 bases from V and 5 bases from J, with 12 bases between. The germline V gene encodes CDR1 SGHTA and CDR2 FQGNSA. In the original analysis: Cell counts per sample came from amplifying reference gene primers. Profiling relied on immunoSEQ multiplex PCR, and the TCRdb table lists in-frame clones only, not all of them. V and J calls and clone size are those listed in that table; D and trimming were worked out from the DNA. The table lists approximately 280,000 clones, around 90% of them singletons. The material sequenced was peripheral blood. The rearrangement links TRBV7-2 to TRBJ1-5, with D unclear. The sequence was collected from a young man with active or convalescent COVID-19. CDR3 in amino acids: CASSSGFGDQPQHF. CDR3 DNA: TGTGCCAGCAGCTCTGGGTTCGGGGATCAGCCCCAGCATTTT. The complete variable domain, with remaining parts taken from reference TRBV7-2 and TRBJ1-5, reads GAGVSQSPSNKVTEKGKDVELRCDPISGHTALYWYRQSLGQGLEFLIYFQGNSAPDKSGLPSDRFSAERTGGSVSTLTIQRTQQEDSAVYLCASSSGFGDQPQHFGDGTRLSIL.